This entry is about one T cell receptor beta chain. Its target is not known. As handled by the study authors: Junction-only immunoSEQ sequences carried no quality scores, so filtering differed. Produced via immunoSEQ multiplex PCR; TCRdb's table is partial and in-frame only. V and J calls and clone size follow that table, whereas D and trimming were derived from the DNA. The sample has roughly 2 million clones, about 95% seen once. The data originate from a study of shared clonotypes between healthy human individuals. Study summary: Three CD4 naive, three CD4 memory, two CD8 naive and one CD8 memory plate were used per donor. General study points: Large depth notwithstanding, sorted-subset sequencing proved incomplete by rarefaction. Naive CD4 clonotypes overlapped across a handful of donors at roughly 5%.

The naive CD8 population came from CD45RO-negative cells selected for CCR7, without terminally differentiated effector memory CD45RA+ cells. Germline lookup yields CDR1 SGHAT and CDR2 FQNNGV. Trimming removed 7 bases from V and 3 bases from J, with 16 bases in between. The CDR3 spans 15 residues. The clonotype originates from a man between 18 and 29 years old in good health. Sequencing input: naive CD8+ T cells sorted from blood. The chain joins TRBV11-2 to TRBJ2-1; D gene unclear. CDR3 residues: CASTSNPGHYNEQFF. CDR3 DNA sequence: TGTGCCAGCACCTCTAACCCCGGTCACTACAATGAGCAGTTCTTC.